These T cell receptor beta chains were read from a single sample in a study of cytotoxic CD8 clonotypes in ibrutinib-treated CLL. Sequenced by immunoSEQ multiplex PCR; TCRdb stores in-frame clones only, minus some. Here the sample spans approximately 50,000 clones, about 70% being singletons. Source: PBMCs, taken after 12 months of ibrutinib treatment. These receptors came from a human donor with chronic lymphocytic leukemia. Each CDR3 is given with its conserved first and last residue. The order of the fields is J gene, D gene, V gene, clone size, CDR3 protein, CDR3 DNA. The D gene is left open where the match is weak. The size of a clone is reported for some rows only, either as once, few or many, or as a class for expanded clones.

J gene: TRBJ2-1; D gene: .; V gene: TRBV6-5; clone size: .; CDR3 protein: CASSWDTSGEQFF; CDR3 DNA: TGTGCCAGCAGCTGGGACACCTCCGGTGAGCAGTTCTTC
J gene: TRBJ1-2; D gene: TRBD1; V gene: TRBV27; clone size: .; CDR3 protein: CASSSSDRGWYGYTF; CDR3 DNA: TGTGCCAGCAGTTCCTCAGACAGGGGGTGGTATGGCTACACCTTC
J gene: TRBJ2-1; D gene: .; V gene: TRBV6-1; clone size: few; CDR3 protein: CASVVAGYNEQFF; CDR3 DNA: TGTGCCAGCGTCGTGGCAGGGTACAATGAGCAGTTCTTC
J gene: TRBJ1-4; D gene: .; V gene: TRBV5-8; clone size: .; CDR3 protein: CASSLRQINEKLFF; CDR3 DNA: TGTGCCAGCAGCTTAAGGCAGATTAATGAAAAACTGTTTTTT
J gene: TRBJ1-3; D gene: .; V gene: TRBV10-3; clone size: .; CDR3 protein: CAISRGSSGNTIYF; CDR3 DNA: TGTGCCATCAGTAGAGGGAGCTCTGGAAACACCATATATTTT
J gene: TRBJ1-2; D gene: TRBD1; V gene: TRBV28; clone size: .; CDR3 protein: CASTLKRTGTNYGYTF; CDR3 DNA: TGTGCCAGCACCCTAAAAAGGACAGGAACAAACTATGGCTACACCTTC
J gene: TRBJ1-1; D gene: .; V gene: TRBV28; clone size: .; CDR3 protein: CASSLGGWNTEAFF; CDR3 DNA: TGTGCCAGCAGTTTGGGCGGCTGGAACACTGAAGCTTTCTTT
J gene: TRBJ2-1; D gene: .; V gene: TRBV5-1; clone size: .; CDR3 protein: CASSLRISGFSYNEQFF; CDR3 DNA: TGCGCCAGCAGCCTGAGAATAAGCGGGTTCTCCTACAATGAGCAGTTCTTC
J gene: TRBJ2-5; D gene: .; V gene: TRBV7-3; clone size: few; CDR3 protein: CASSKDAGTQYF; CDR3 DNA: TGTGCCAGCAGCAAGGACGCGGGGACCCAGTACTTC
J gene: TRBJ1-1; D gene: .; V gene: TRBV15; clone size: .; CDR3 protein: CATSRWDGLANTEAFF; CDR3 DNA: TGTGCCACCAGCAGGTGGGACGGTTTAGCGAACACTGAAGCTTTCTTT
J gene: TRBJ1-6; D gene: .; V gene: TRBV5-4; clone size: .; CDR3 protein: CASSFGDNNSPLHF; CDR3 DNA: TGTGCCAGCAGCTTTGGGGACAATAATTCACCCCTCCACTTT
J gene: TRBJ2-5; D gene: TRBD2; V gene: TRBV4-1; clone size: .; CDR3 protein: CASSRAGGETQYF; CDR3 DNA: TGCGCCAGCAGCCGAGCGGGGGGAGAGACCCAGTACTTC
J gene: TRBJ1-4; D gene: .; V gene: TRBV4-1; clone size: .; CDR3 protein: CASSQDSAGDEKLFF; CDR3 DNA: TGCGCCAGCAGCCAAGATTCGGCAGGGGATGAAAAACTGTTTTTT
J gene: TRBJ1-4; D gene: .; V gene: TRBV5-1; clone size: .; CDR3 protein: CASSLTGTTNEKLFF; CDR3 DNA: TGCGCCAGCAGCCTAACAGGGACAACTAATGAAAAACTGTTTTTT
J gene: TRBJ1-1; D gene: TRBD1; V gene: TRBV6-5; clone size: .; CDR3 protein: CASSLQGANTEAFF; CDR3 DNA: TGTGCCAGCAGCCTACAGGGGGCAAACACTGAAGCTTTCTTT
J gene: TRBJ2-5; D gene: TRBD1; V gene: TRBV5-1; clone size: .; CDR3 protein: CASSLGQGYLETQYF; CDR3 DNA: TGCGCCAGCAGCTTGGGACAGGGTTACTTGGAGACCCAGTACTTC
J gene: TRBJ2-3; D gene: TRBD2; V gene: TRBV19; clone size: .; CDR3 protein: CATRTSGGSTDTQYF; CDR3 DNA: TGTGCCACTAGGACTAGCGGGGGGTCCACAGATACGCAGTATTTT
J gene: TRBJ2-5; D gene: .; V gene: TRBV25-1; clone size: .; CDR3 protein: CASSASGVETQYF; CDR3 DNA: TGTGCCAGCAGTGCCTCAGGGGTGGAGACCCAGTACTTC